Listed below are T cell receptor beta chains from one sample, sequenced in a study of shared clonotypes between healthy human individuals. The table came from immunoSEQ multiplex PCR; TCRdb's copy has only in-frame clones and leaves some out. The sample contains about 520,000 clones, 95% to 97% of which appear only once. What was sequenced was naive CD4+ T cells sorted from blood. These receptors originate from a woman younger than 45 in good health. The CDR3 runs from the conserved cysteine through the conserved F or W. The D gene is left open where the match is weak. Clone size is given for some rows only: seen once, a few or many times, or a class if the clone is expanded.

size: NA
V: TRBV6-6
J: TRBJ1-2
length: 13
D: NA
CDR3: CASSKPGAPGYTF
DNA: TGTGCCAGCAGCAAGCCCGGGGCGCCAGGCTACACCTTC

size: NA
V: TRBV7-9
J: TRBJ1-2
length: 15
D: TRBD1
CDR3: CASSFARTGVWGYTF
DNA: TGTGCCAGCAGCTTCGCCCGGACAGGGGTTTGGGGCTACACCTTC

size: NA
V: TRBV11-2
J: TRBJ1-1
length: 13
D: NA
CDR3: CASSLGYGTEAFF
DNA: TGTGCCAGCAGCTTAGGGTATGGAACTGAAGCTTTCTTT

size: NA
V: TRBV7-8
J: TRBJ1-1
length: 13
D: NA
CDR3: CASIGRPNTEAFF
DNA: TGTGCCAGCATAGGACGCCCGAACACTGAAGCTTTCTTT

size: NA
V: TRBV28
J: TRBJ1-3
length: 16
D: NA
CDR3: CASSSPGPATGNTIYF
DNA: TGTGCCAGCAGTTCACCTGGACCGGCCACTGGAAACACCATATATTTT

size: NA
V: TRBV14
J: TRBJ2-1
length: 17
D: NA
CDR3: CASSPRWGYRSYNEQFF
DNA: TGTGCCAGCAGCCCCAGATGGGGGTACCGCTCCTACAATGAGCAGTTCTTC

size: NA
V: TRBV27
J: TRBJ1-5
length: 14
D: NA
CDR3: CASSLGSNNQPQHF
DNA: TGTGCCAGCAGTTTAGGCAGTAACAATCAGCCCCAGCATTTT

size: NA
V: TRBV7-9
J: TRBJ2-5
length: 13
D: NA
CDR3: CAMRTVPGETQYF
DNA: TGTGCCATGCGGACTGTGCCAGGCGAGACCCAGTACTTC

size: NA
V: TRBV10-3
J: TRBJ2-7
length: 12
D: NA
CDR3: CAISEPKFEQYF
DNA: TGTGCCATCAGTGAGCCTAAGTTCGAGCAGTACTTC

size: NA
V: TRBV7-6
J: TRBJ2-2
length: 17
D: NA
CDR3: CASSSLDKTLRAGELFF
DNA: TGTGCCAGCAGCTCCCTCGACAAAACCCTAAGGGCCGGGGAGCTGTTTTTT

size: NA
V: TRBV28
J: TRBJ2-4
length: 18
D: TRBD2
CDR3: CASSLKGLAGQAKNIQYF
DNA: TGTGCCAGCAGTTTAAAAGGACTAGCGGGTCAAGCCAAAAACATTCAGTACTTC

size: once
V: TRBV5-1
J: TRBJ2-7
length: 16
D: TRBD2
CDR3: CASCLGLAGGMYEQYF
DNA: TGCGCCAGCTGTCTGGGACTAGCGGGAGGGATGTACGAGCAGTACTTC

size: NA
V: TRBV29-1
J: TRBJ1-2
length: 12
D: TRBD1
CDR3: CSATGVLDGYTF
DNA: TGCAGCGCGACAGGGGTTCTAGATGGCTACACCTTC

size: NA
V: TRBV6-5
J: TRBJ1-1
length: 15
D: NA
CDR3: CASSSAYLGGIEAFF
DNA: TGTGCCAGCAGTTCCGCCTACCTTGGGGGCATTGAAGCTTTCTTT

size: NA
V: TRBV15
J: TRBJ2-7
length: 16
D: TRBD2
CDR3: CATGPGLIAGGNEQYF
DNA: TGTGCCACCGGCCCTGGACTTATAGCGGGAGGCAACGAGCAGTACTTC

size: NA
V: TRBV7-6
J: TRBJ2-7
length: 12
D: NA
CDR3: CASSHGTGEQYF
DNA: TGTGCCAGCAGCCACGGTACTGGGGAGCAGTACTTC

size: NA
V: TRBV5-4
J: TRBJ2-7
length: 16
D: TRBD2
CDR3: CASSPNPLAGDNEQYF
DNA: TGTGCCAGCAGCCCCAATCCCCTAGCGGGAGATAACGAGCAGTACTTC

size: NA
V: TRBV2
J: TRBJ2-7
length: 12
D: TRBD1
CDR3: CASSEGTTGLYF
DNA: TGTGCCAGCAGTGAGGGGACGACAGGGCTGTACTTC

size: NA
V: TRBV28
J: TRBJ2-1
length: 16
D: NA
CDR3: CASGEYGSSVSNEQFF
DNA: TGTGCCAGCGGGGAGTACGGGAGCTCGGTTTCAAATGAGCAGTTCTTC

size: NA
V: TRBV5-1
J: TRBJ2-7
length: 15
D: TRBD1
CDR3: CASSQRTGGYGEQYF
DNA: TGCGCCAGCAGCCAGCGGACAGGGGGCTACGGCGAGCAGTACTTC

size: NA
V: TRBV11-2
J: TRBJ2-1
length: 15
D: TRBD2
CDR3: CASSLRTSGHNEQFF
DNA: TGTGCCAGCAGCTTAAGGACTAGCGGGCACAATGAGCAGTTCTTC

size: NA
V: TRBV5-1
J: TRBJ2-1
length: 18
D: TRBD2
CDR3: CASSLIRTSGTRGNEQFF
DNA: TGCGCCAGCAGCTTGATCCGGACTAGCGGGACCCGAGGCAATGAGCAGTTCTTC

size: NA
V: TRBV4-1
J: TRBJ1-5
length: 17
D: TRBD1
CDR3: CASSRSGRTGGVQPQHF
DNA: TGCGCCAGCAGCCGAAGTGGACGGACAGGGGGCGTCCAGCCCCAGCATTTT

size: NA
V: TRBV18
J: TRBJ2-7
length: 12
D: NA
CDR3: CASSPPQQAQYF
DNA: TGTGCCAGCTCACCACCACAGCAGGCGCAGTACTTC

size: NA
V: TRBV6-6
J: TRBJ2-1
length: 15
D: NA
CDR3: CASSYGQVPYNEQFF
DNA: TGTGCCAGCAGTTATGGACAAGTACCCTACAATGAGCAGTTCTTC

size: NA
V: TRBV5-1
J: TRBJ2-1
length: 16
D: TRBD1
CDR3: CASSPPAGTDYNEQFF
DNA: TGCGCCAGCAGCCCCCCCGCCGGGACAGATTACAATGAGCAGTTCTTC

size: NA
V: TRBV19
J: TRBJ2-6
length: 17
D: NA
CDR3: CASSIGGGRSGANVLTF
DNA: TGTGCCAGTAGTATCGGAGGGGGCCGGTCTGGGGCCAACGTCCTGACTTTC

size: NA
V: TRBV18
J: TRBJ2-7
length: 13
D: NA
CDR3: CASSLQETYEQYF
DNA: TGTGCCAGCTCACTCCAGGAGACCTACGAGCAGTACTTC

size: NA
V: TRBV18
J: TRBJ1-4
length: 15
D: TRBD1
CDR3: CASSPLQGAGEKLFF
DNA: TGTGCCAGCTCACCACTACAGGGGGCGGGTGAAAAACTGTTTTTT

size: NA
V: TRBV19
J: TRBJ2-7
length: 15
D: TRBD1
CDR3: CASRTTGQGSHEQYF
DNA: TGTGCCAGTAGGACAACGGGACAGGGGTCCCACGAGCAGTACTTC

size: NA
V: TRBV28
J: TRBJ2-7
length: 13
D: TRBD1
CDR3: CASSETTGGEQYF
DNA: TGTGCCAGCAGTGAAACTACAGGGGGCGAGCAGTACTTC

size: NA
V: TRBV4-1
J: TRBJ2-6
length: 18
D: NA
CDR3: CASSHSGWGVSGANVLTF
DNA: TGCGCCAGCAGCCATTCCGGGTGGGGCGTCTCTGGGGCCAACGTCCTGACTTTC

size: NA
V: TRBV5-1
J: TRBJ1-1
length: 15
D: TRBD1
CDR3: CASSSPGTGNTEAFF
DNA: TGCGCCAGCAGCTCCCCCGGGACAGGGAACACTGAAGCTTTCTTT

size: NA
V: TRBV13
J: TRBJ2-3
length: 18
D: TRBD2
CDR3: CASSLVLAGQSSTDTQYF
DNA: TGTGCCAGCAGCTTAGTTCTAGCGGGCCAATCTAGCACAGATACGCAGTATTTT

size: NA
V: TRBV29-1
J: TRBJ1-3
length: 11
D: NA
CDR3: CSVTSGNTIYF
DNA: TGCAGCGTGACATCTGGAAACACCATATATTTT

size: NA
V: TRBV2
J: TRBJ1-5
length: 16
D: NA
CDR3: CASSERSRYSNQPQHF
DNA: TGTGCCAGCAGCGAAAGGTCACGCTATAGCAATCAGCCCCAGCATTTT

size: NA
V: TRBV29-1
J: TRBJ2-3
length: 16
D: TRBD2
CDR3: CSVDRLAGEGTDTQYF
DNA: TGCAGCGTTGATCGACTAGCGGGAGAGGGCACAGATACGCAGTATTTT

size: NA
V: TRBV5-1
J: TRBJ2-2
length: 15
D: NA
CDR3: CASRRRTENTGELFF
DNA: TGCGCCAGCAGGAGACGGACGGAAAACACCGGGGAGCTGTTTTTT

size: NA
V: TRBV5-1
J: TRBJ2-2
length: 18
D: TRBD2
CDR3: CASSLAQWTSGRVGELFF
DNA: TGCGCCAGCAGCTTGGCCCAATGGACTAGCGGGAGGGTCGGGGAGCTGTTTTTT

size: NA
V: TRBV28
J: TRBJ2-7
length: 14
D: NA
CDR3: CASSQRDGTYEQYF
DNA: TGTGCCAGCAGCCAACGGGACGGTACCTACGAGCAGTACTTC

size: NA
V: TRBV5-1
J: TRBJ2-2
length: 16
D: TRBD2
CDR3: CASSLRLAGHTGELFF
DNA: TGCGCCAGCAGCTTGCGACTAGCGGGCCACACCGGGGAGCTGTTTTTT

size: NA
V: TRBV5-8
J: TRBJ2-1
length: 17
D: NA
CDR3: CASSSLTRADLYNEQFF
DNA: TGTGCCAGCAGCTCCTTGACCCGGGCAGATCTATACAATGAGCAGTTCTTC

size: NA
V: TRBV2
J: TRBJ2-5
length: 15
D: TRBD2
CDR3: CASSENSGVKETQYF
DNA: TGTGCCAGCAGTGAAAATAGCGGGGTTAAAGAGACCCAGTACTTC

size: NA
V: TRBV5-1
J: TRBJ1-1
length: 14
D: NA
CDR3: CASSLVAPNTEAFF
DNA: TGCGCCAGCAGCTTGGTGGCCCCGAACACTGAAGCTTTCTTT

size: NA
V: TRBV11-2
J: TRBJ2-2
length: 18
D: TRBD1
CDR3: CASSHGDRFSPNTGELFF
DNA: TGTGCCAGCAGTCATGGGGACAGGTTCAGTCCGAACACCGGGGAGCTGTTTTTT

size: NA
V: TRBV6-4
J: TRBJ2-7
length: 13
D: TRBD1
CDR3: CASRISPGQKQYF
DNA: TGTGCCAGCAGGATATCTCCGGGACAGAAGCAGTACTTC

size: NA
V: TRBV28
J: TRBJ2-7
length: 15
D: TRBD2
CDR3: CASSLSLAGFYEQYF
DNA: TGTGCCAGCAGTTTATCACTAGCGGGATTCTACGAGCAGTACTTC

size: NA
V: TRBV28
J: TRBJ2-7
length: 15
D: TRBD1
CDR3: CASRRDRGILYEQYF
DNA: TGTGCCAGCAGACGGGACAGGGGGATCCTCTACGAGCAGTACTTC

size: NA
V: TRBV11-2
J: TRBJ1-2
length: 16
D: TRBD1
CDR3: CASSSPVGQGLYGYTF
DNA: TGTGCCAGCAGCTCGCCCGTGGGACAGGGCCTCTATGGCTACACCTTC

size: NA
V: TRBV28
J: TRBJ2-1
length: 12
D: NA
CDR3: CASSSVLNEQFF
DNA: TGTGCCAGCAGTTCTGTATTAAATGAGCAGTTCTTC

size: NA
V: TRBV28
J: TRBJ2-7
length: 13
D: NA
CDR3: CASSLRPDYEQYF
DNA: TGTGCCAGCAGTCTGAGACCGGACTACGAGCAGTACTTC

size: NA
V: TRBV6-6
J: TRBJ2-3
length: 15
D: NA
CDR3: CASSYLRGETDTQYF
DNA: TGTGCCAGCAGTTACTTAAGAGGGGAAACAGATACGCAGTATTTT

size: NA
V: TRBV7-3
J: TRBJ2-3
length: 17
D: TRBD2
CDR3: CASSLGASGSLTDTQYF
DNA: TGTGCCAGCAGCTTAGGGGCTAGCGGGAGCCTCACAGATACGCAGTATTTT

size: few
V: TRBV20-1
J: TRBJ1-1
length: 9
D: NA
CDR3: CSASSEAFF
DNA: TGCAGTGCTAGCTCTGAAGCTTTCTTT